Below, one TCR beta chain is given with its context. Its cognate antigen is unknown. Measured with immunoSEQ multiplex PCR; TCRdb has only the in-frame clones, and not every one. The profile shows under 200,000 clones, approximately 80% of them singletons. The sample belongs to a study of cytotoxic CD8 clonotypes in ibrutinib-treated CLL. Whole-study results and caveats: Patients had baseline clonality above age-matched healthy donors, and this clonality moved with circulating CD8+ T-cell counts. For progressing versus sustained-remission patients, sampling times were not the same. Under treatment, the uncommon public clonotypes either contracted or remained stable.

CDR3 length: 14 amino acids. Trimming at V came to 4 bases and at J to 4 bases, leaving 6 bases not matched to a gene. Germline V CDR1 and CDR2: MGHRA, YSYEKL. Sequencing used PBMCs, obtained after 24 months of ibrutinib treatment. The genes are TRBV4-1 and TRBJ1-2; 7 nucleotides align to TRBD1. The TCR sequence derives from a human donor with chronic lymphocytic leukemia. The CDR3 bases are TGCGCCAGCAGCCCCCGGGACAGCTTCTATGGCTACACCTTC. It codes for CASSPRDSFYGYTF.